The 29 T cell receptor beta chains below were found in one sample sequenced in a study of T cell responses to AZD1222 COVID-19 vaccine. Only in-frame clones appear in the TCRdb table, and some are missing; sequencing was by immunoSEQ multiplex PCR. There are about 150,000 clones in the sample; about 90% occur only once, and about 3.7% lies in the top ten. The sequencing here drew on peripheral blood, taken on day 0 of AZD1222 vaccination. These TCRs come from an adult in good health.

This clone was detected only a few times. This chain links TRBV12-5 with TRBJ2-1; tentatively, D is TRBD2 (6 bases). V lost 6 bases, J lost 0 bases, and 6 bases lay in between. The CDR3 loop spans 13 amino acids. Germline loops: CDR1 LGHNT, CDR2 FRNRAP. The CDR3 DNA reads TGTGCTAGTGGGACTAGCTCCTACAATGAGCAGTTCTTC. It is translated as CASGTSSYNEQFF.

The gene calls are TRBV9 and TRBJ1-1, with a tentative D call TRBD1 (6 bases). Germline CDR1 SGDLS, CDR2 YYNGEE. The V and J ends lost 2 bases and 0 bases respectively, with 14 bases between them. The CDR3 spans 16 residues. CDR3 sequence (DNA): TGTGCCAGCAGCGTCACTTCCGGGACACTGAACACTGAAGCTTTCTTT. Its translation: CASSVTSGTLNTEAFF.

The chain joins TRBV7-6 to TRBJ2-2, with D perhaps TRBD1 or TRBD2 (5 bases each). V was clipped by 6 bases and J by 5 bases, with 13 bases between them. In germline, CDR1 is SGHVS, CDR2 FNYEAQ. The CDR3 contains 14 residues. CDR3 amino acids: CASRMQGVTGELFF. As DNA, the CDR3 is TGTGCCAGCAGGATGCAGGGAGTTACCGGGGAGCTGTTTTTT. Together with reference TRBV7-6 and TRBJ2-2, the CDR3 gives the full variable domain: GAGVSQSPRYKVTKRGQDVALRCDPISGHVSLYWYRQALGQGPEFLTYFNYEAQQDKSGLPNDRFSAERPEGSISTLTIQRTEQRDSAMYRCASRMQGVTGELFFGEGSRLTVL.

The chain couples TRBV5-4 to TRBJ1-1; D not resolved. Trimming removed 0 bases from V and 1 base from J, with 13 bases in between. The CDR3 is 16 residues long. Germline values: CDR1 SGHNT, CDR2 YYREEE (reference sequence). DNA of the CDR3: TGTGCCAGCAGCTTGGGGCGGATGGGTCGGAACACTGAAGCTTTCTTT. This encodes CASSLGRMGRNTEAFF.

The V and J genes are TRBV19 and TRBJ1-1; D is undetermined. Germline assignment: CDR1 LNHDA and CDR2 SQIVND (reference sequence). The CDR3 contains 13 residues. With 1 base removed from V and 1 base from J, the gap between germline ends came to 4 bases. As DNA, the CDR3 is TGTGCCAGTAGTATAGGACAGAACACTGAAGCTTTCTTT. Amino acids: CASSIGQNTEAFF.

This clone was counted once. This sample also contains other DNA sequences that code for the same CDR3. This sequence joins TRBV18 and TRBJ1-1, with D hard to call. The CDR3 is 14 amino acids. CDR1 is KGHSH and CDR2 is LQKENI in the germline V gene. The V end was cut by 2 bases, the J end by 0 bases, with 7 bases between. The CDR3 DNA is TGTGCCAGCTCACCAGGACGTATGAACACTGAAGCTTTCTTT. Translating gives CASSPGRMNTEAFF.

Only one count was recorded for this clone. The chain is built from TRBV2 and TRBJ1-2; no clear D gene. Germline-derived CDR1 and CDR2 are SNHLY and FYNNEI. The CDR3 has 13 residues. V was pared by 3 bases and J by 5 bases, with 10 bases between. DNA for the CDR3: TGTGCCAGCAGTGAGGGAGGAAGGTATGGCTACACCTTC. It specifies CASSEGGRYGYTF.

The V call is TRBV5-1, the J call TRBJ1-1; no reliable D call. This CDR3 spans 14 amino acids. Germline V lookup: CDR1 SGHRS, CDR2 YFSETQ. The V gene lost 4 bases and the J gene lost 4 bases, with 14 bases spanning the gap. CDR3 in amino acids: CASSMEAGGTEAFF. CDR3 DNA sequence: TGCGCCAGCAGCATGGAGGCGGGCGGCACTGAAGCTTTCTTT.

This clone was seen a single time. The J gene is TRBJ1-2, the V gene TRBV6-5; TRBD1 agrees at 7 bases. The CDR3 extends over 14 amino acids. The ends lost 6 bases at V and 4 bases at J; junction bases unmatched: 8. CDR1 and CDR2 (germline): MNHEY, SVGAGI. Written as DNA, the CDR3 is TGTGCCAGCAGGGGACAGCTCTTTCCCTATGGCTACACCTTC. This translates into CASRGQLFPYGYTF.

V is TRBV19 and J is TRBJ2-1, with a tentative D call TRBD1 (6 bases). V shed 4 bases and J shed 1 base, with 8 bases lying between them. The CDR3 has 14 amino acids. CDR1 and CDR2 from the germline V gene are LNHDA and SQIVND (reference sequence). CDR3 in DNA: TGTGCCAGTAGTACACAGGGTTCCTACAATGAGCAGTTCTTC. Translating it yields CASSTQGSYNEQFF.

The rearrangement uses TRBV5-1 and TRBJ2-7; D gene ambiguous. Germline V gives CDR1 SGHRS, CDR2 YFSETQ. The V gene lost 3 bases and the J gene lost 9 bases, with 25 bases spanning the gap. This CDR3 is 16 amino acids long. CDR3 loop: CASSSNHRTRRSGQYF. CDR3 coding DNA: TGCGCCAGCAGCTCGAACCACCGGACCCGACGTTCGGGGCAGTACTTC.

V and J are TRBV5-1 and TRBJ1-6; 8 bases fit TRBD1. Trimming took 1 base from V and 8 from J; bases not matched to a gene: 5. This CDR3 has 15 amino acids. Per the germline V gene, CDR1 is SGHRS and CDR2 is YFSETQ. The DNA for the CDR3 is TGCGCCAGCAGCTTGAGGTCAGGGGGCGATTCACCCCTCCACTTT. This encodes CASSLRSGGDSPLHF.

This chain joins TRBV21-1 and TRBJ2-7; the D segment call TRBD1 is taken from the table without a DNA check. TRBV21-1 is shown as a pseudogene. This CDR3 is 16 amino acids long. The CDR3 is CASSKGVAGQNYEQYF. The CDR3 coding sequence is TGTGCCAGCAGCAAAGGCGTCGCGGGACAGAACTACGAGCAGTACTTC.

The chain carries TRBV12-3 or TRBV12-4 and TRBJ1-2; D is unresolved. The ends were cut back, 7 bases at V and 3 bases at J, with 12 bases in the middle. The CDR3 length is 13 residues. The CDR3 DNA reads as TGTGCCAGCACCAGGACCGTCGACTATGGCTACACCTTC. Translated: CASTRTVDYGYTF.

The chain recombines TRBV27 with TRBJ2-2, with D hard to call. There are 12 residues in the CDR3. Germline V CDR1 and CDR2: MNHEY, SMNVEV (reference sequence). The V gene lost 7 bases and the J gene lost 6 bases, with 9 bases spanning the gap. The CDR3 nucleotides read TGTGCCAGCAAAGTCCCCCCCGGGGAGCTGTTTTTT. This gives the protein CASKVPPGELFF.

The chain links TRBV6-5 to TRBJ1-2; no definite D call. Trimming shortened V by 6 bases and J by 6 bases, and 14 bases separated the two germline ends. Germline V lookup: CDR1 MNHEY, CDR2 SVGAGI. This CDR3 region has 13 residues. CDR3 protein: CASSQPGIHGYTF. The DNA for the CDR3 is TGTGCCAGCAGCCAACCGGGGATTCATGGCTACACCTTC.

This clone occurred once. The CDR3 DNA sequence: TGTGCCAGTAGAGAGACAGGACGGAACACCGGGGAGCTGTTTTTT. Protein: CASRETGRNTGELFF. The V gene is TRBV19, the J gene TRBJ2-2; D is perhaps TRBD1 (6 bases). CDR1 LNHDA and CDR2 SQIVND come from the germline V gene (reference sequence). This CDR3 is built from 15 residues. Trimming took 6 bases from V and 1 from J, leaving 12 bases between them.

This chain uses TRBV7-2 with TRBJ2-7, with D perhaps matching TRBD2 (6 bases). Germline V gives CDR1 SGHTA, CDR2 FQGNSA. Trimming removed 1 base at V and 0 bases at J, with 10 bases between. The CDR3 runs 15 residues. This CDR3 reads CASSLGRDNSYEQYF. Written as DNA, the CDR3 is TGTGCCAGCAGCTTAGGGCGGGATAACTCCTACGAGCAGTACTTC.

This chain links TRBV2 with TRBJ1-1; TRBD1 agrees at 8 bases. CDR1 SNHLY and CDR2 FYNNEI come from the germline V gene. V trimming: 4 bases; J trimming: 3 bases; junction bases outside the gene matches: 7. The length of the CDR3 is 15 residues. Written as DNA, the CDR3 is TGTGCCAGCAGTGGGACAGGGAGAACGGACACTGAAGCTTTCTTT. It specifies CASSGTGRTDTEAFF.

The chain joins TRBV5-1 to TRBJ1-1; 8 bases align to TRBD1. CDR1 SGHRS and CDR2 YFSETQ come from the germline V gene. The J segment lost 3 bases and the V segment lost 6 bases, leaving 13 bases of the junction unmatched. The CDR3 runs 16 residues. The CDR3 loop reads CASTIGQGRTHTEAFF. In nucleotides, the CDR3 is TGCGCCAGCACCATAGGACAGGGACGAACCCACACTGAAGCTTTCTTT.

The chain couples TRBV28 to TRBJ2-1; a weak D match, TRBD1 (6 bases). Germline loops: CDR1 MDHEN, CDR2 SYDVKM. The CDR3 has 15 residues. V was clipped by 5 bases and J by 1 base, with 12 bases between them. CDR3 nucleotides: TGTGCCAGCAGTAGAATAGGACAGTCCTACAATGAGCAGTTCTTC. Its translation: CASSRIGQSYNEQFF.

This chain uses TRBV29-1 with TRBJ2-7, with D perhaps matching TRBD2 (7 bases). The CDR3 sequence is 14 residues long. V was trimmed by 7 bases and J by 2 bases, leaving 18 bases between them. The germline V gene encodes CDR1 SQVTM and CDR2 ANQGSEA. In nucleotides, the CDR3 is TGCAGCGCCCCTAAGGGGGGGGACCCCTACGAGCAGTACTTC. Protein product: CSAPKGGDPYEQYF.

The chain recombines TRBV5-6 with TRBJ1-5, with a tentative D call TRBD1 (5 bases). The CDR3 has 16 amino acids. Germline CDR1 reads SGHDT; CDR2 reads YYEEEE. The V gene lost 4 bases and the J gene lost 1 base, with 15 bases spanning the gap. This CDR3 is CASSPAAGRSNQPQHF. CDR3 nucleotide sequence: TGTGCCAGCAGCCCGGCGGCAGGGAGGAGCAATCAGCCCCAGCATTTT.

V and J are TRBV19 and TRBJ1-5, with D uncertain. CDR3 length: 13 amino acids. V lost 5 bases to trimming and J lost 5 bases, with 10 bases between them. Germline values: CDR1 LNHDA, CDR2 SQIVND (reference sequence). The CDR3: CASSGGFYQPQHF. The CDR3 DNA is TGTGCCAGTAGTGGCGGGTTTTATCAGCCCCAGCATTTT.

Here the CDR3 DNA reads TGTGCCAGCAGTTACCCGGGACAGGGAAATACTGAAGCTTTCTTT. The encoded protein is CASSYPGQGNTEAFF. The V and J genes are TRBV6-6 and TRBJ1-1, with 9 bases that match TRBD1. Germline assignment: CDR1 MNHNY and CDR2 SVGAGI (reference sequence). The CDR3 is 15 amino acids. The V segment lost 2 bases and the J segment 5 bases; nucleotides outside the gene matches: 6.

V and J are TRBV19 and TRBJ2-1, with D uncertain. The CDR3 totals 16 residues. Germline-derived CDR1 and CDR2 are LNHDA and SQIVND (reference sequence). The V end lost 6 bases, the J end lost 0 bases, and 15 bases lay between the germline ends. CDR3 bases: TGTGCCAGTAGCCGCCGCCCGGAAAACTCCTACAATGAGCAGTTCTTC. Translating it yields CASSRRPENSYNEQFF.

V and J are TRBV27 and TRBJ1-1; D remains ambiguous. Trimming removed 5 bases from V and 0 bases from J, with 10 bases in between. The CDR3 covers 14 residues. Per germline, CDR1 MNHEY and CDR2 SMNVEV (reference sequence). The CDR3 loop reads CASSTPGVNTEAFF. In nucleotides, the CDR3 is TGTGCCAGCAGTACCCCTGGGGTGAACACTGAAGCTTTCTTT.

This chain links TRBV30 with TRBJ2-1, with 10 nucleotides matching TRBD1. Unmatched junction bases numbered 8, after V lost 1 base and J lost 8 bases. Germline V gene data show CDR1 as GTSNPN and CDR2 as SVGIG (reference sequence). The length of the CDR3 is 15 residues. Here the CDR3 reads CAWSASGTGVHEQFF. The CDR3 DNA reads TGTGCCTGGAGTGCTTCCGGGACAGGGGTTCATGAGCAGTTCTTC.

V gene TRBV14 combines with J gene TRBJ1-3; D is perhaps TRBD1 (6 bases). The V gene lost 1 base and the J gene lost 0 bases, with 7 bases spanning the gap. There are 15 residues in the CDR3. Germline assignment: CDR1 SGHDN and CDR2 FVKESK. This CDR3 reads CASSQAGASGNTIYF. The CDR3 nucleotides are TGTGCCAGCAGCCAAGCAGGGGCCTCTGGAAACACCATATATTTT.